This section outlines one TCR beta chain sequence together with its context. What it binds is not known. The V end was cut by 8 bases, the J end by 10 bases, with 15 bases between. Germline V gives CDR1 GTSNPN, CDR2 SVGIG (reference sequence). There are 12 residues in the CDR3. The data stem from a study of shared clonotypes between healthy human individuals. It was across several immunoSEQ plates that each subset's genomic DNA was evenly split. Roughly 210 ng DNA, approximately 30,000 T cell genomes, went into each sorted-subset replicate PCR. Some clones are missing from TCRdb's copy, which holds only in-frame ones; the method was immunoSEQ multiplex PCR. Of about 2.4 million clones listed, around nine tenths are singletons. Overall study results and limits: Memory subsets generally showed lower estimated richness than naive subsets.

V usage is TRBV30 and J usage is TRBJ1-6; TRBD1 is a possible D gene (6 bases). This receptor was taken from a man younger than 30 in good health. The sample comprised naive CD4+ T cells sorted from blood. Subset meaning: CD45RA+ positively selected. The CDR3 loop is CAMDRASSPLHF. Written as DNA, the CDR3 is TGTGCCATGGACAGAGCGAGCTCACCCCTCCACTTT.